The clone carrying this T cell receptor (beta chain) appeared a few times. Its target is unknown. The PCR contained 60 Vbeta and 13 Jbeta primers. Repertoires were generated with immunoSEQ multiplex PCR, while TCRdb's copy carries only in-frame clones and drops some. The sample carries roughly 84,000 clones, less than 80% recorded once. These data come from a study of cytomegalovirus exposure and HLA in healthy donors. Study-level results: Common viral pathogens (according to a later analysis) appeared linked to several of the most significant clusters. Among TCR beta chains, those listed as cytomegalovirus-associated numbered about 150. By a later analysis, the bulk of CMV-associated TCR beta chains appeared HLA-restricted. Among donors in an Asian-associated ancestry cluster, a later analysis reportedly found fewer N-insertions than the roughly 610-donor mean.

This clonotype originated in a middle-aged woman in good health and CMV-seropositive. Sequencing input: PBMCs.

The CDR3 loop is CASSSPGLADHRYEQYF. The CDR3 DNA reads as TGTGCCAGCAGCTCACCGGGACTAGCGGACCACAGATACGAGCAGTACTTC. The chain is built from TRBV5-6 and TRBJ2-7, with TRBD2 matching over 11 bases. V lost 3 bases to trimming and J lost 4 bases; unmatched junction nucleotides: 12. Per germline, CDR1 SGHDT and CDR2 YYEEEE. The CDR3 is 17 amino acids.